The 3 T cell receptor beta chains below were found in one sample sequenced in a study of blood T cell repertoires in COVID-19. Profiled with immunoSEQ multiplex PCR; TCRdb holds only in-frame clones, not every one. This table holds 310,000 or so clones, 87% found once. Material for sequencing was PBMCs or T cells enriched from blood (not recorded which). The source of these receptors is a woman between 18 and 29 years old who had recovered from COVID-19.

On this clone itself: Distinct nucleotide sequences in the sample also encode this CDR3. The V call is TRBV10-3, the J call TRBJ1-4, with TRBD1 identical over 10 bases. CDR1 is ENHRY and CDR2 is SYGVKD in the germline V gene. This CDR3 region has 15 residues. V shed 0 bases and J 8 bases; nucleotides not matched to a gene: 3. The CDR3 region is CAISESTGGGEKLFF. DNA for the CDR3: TGTGCCATCAGTGAGTCGACAGGGGGCGGCGAAAAACTGTTTTTT.

Here the CDR3 reads CASSPPEDPRPYNEQFF. Here the CDR3 DNA reads TGTGCCAGCTCACCACCAGAAGACCCGAGGCCCTACAATGAGCAGTTCTTC. This rearrangement joins TRBV18 to TRBJ2-1, with D unclear. Deletions cut 0 bases from V and 2 bases from J, with 14 bases between. CDR1 and CDR2 (germline): KGHSH, LQKENI. This CDR3 is built from 17 residues.

The rearrangement links TRBV2 to TRBJ1-5; TRBD1 might be the D (5 bases). The ends were cut back, 4 bases at V and 3 bases at J, with 16 bases in the middle. Germline CDR1 is SNHLY and CDR2 is FYNNEI. The CDR3 is 16 residues long. The CDR3 reads CASSGRGGRDNQPQHF. The CDR3 coding sequence is TGTGCCAGCAGTGGCCGGGGGGGAAGGGACAATCAGCCCCAGCATTTT. The full variable domain, its missing parts supplied by reference TRBV2 and TRBJ1-5, is EPEVTQTPSHQVTQMGQEVILRCVPISNHLYFYWYRQILGQKVEFLVSFYNNEISEKSEIFDDQFSVERPDGSNFTLKIRSTKLEDSAMYFCASSGRGGRDNQPQHFGDGTRLSIL.